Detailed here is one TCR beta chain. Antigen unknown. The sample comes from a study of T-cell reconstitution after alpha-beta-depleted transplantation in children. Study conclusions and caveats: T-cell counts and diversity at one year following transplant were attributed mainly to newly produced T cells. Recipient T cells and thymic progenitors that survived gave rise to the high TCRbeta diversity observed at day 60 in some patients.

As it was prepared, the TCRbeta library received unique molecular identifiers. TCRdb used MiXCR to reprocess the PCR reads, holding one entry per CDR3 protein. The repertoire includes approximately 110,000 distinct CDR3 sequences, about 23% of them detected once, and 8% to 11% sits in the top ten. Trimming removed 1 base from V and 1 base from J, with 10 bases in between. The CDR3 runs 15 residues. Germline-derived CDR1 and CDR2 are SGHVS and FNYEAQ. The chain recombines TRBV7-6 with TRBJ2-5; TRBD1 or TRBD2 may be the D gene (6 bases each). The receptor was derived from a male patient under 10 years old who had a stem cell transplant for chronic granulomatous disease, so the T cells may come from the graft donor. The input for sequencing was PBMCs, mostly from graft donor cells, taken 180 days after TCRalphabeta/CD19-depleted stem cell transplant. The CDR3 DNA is TGTGCCAGCAGCTTAGGGGGGGCCTTCCAAGAGACCCAGTACTTC. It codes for CASSLGGAFQETQYF.